This is a list of T cell receptor beta chains from one sample in a study of cytomegalovirus exposure and HLA in healthy donors. The method was immunoSEQ multiplex PCR; TCRdb's version includes in-frame clones alone and lacks a portion of them. The table includes under 150,000 clones, nearly 80% detected once. Sequencing was done on a sample of PBMCs. The receptors stem from a woman aged 40 to 50 in good health and CMV-seronegative. CDR3s include the opening cysteine and the closing phenylalanine or tryptophan. The D gene is left open where the match is weak. The size field is filled for only some rows; it gives once, few, many or a size class.

j_call: TRBJ2-7; clone_size: NA; d_call: TRBD2; v_call: TRBV7-3; cdr3_aa: CASSWASGSYEQYF; cdr3_nt: TGTGCCAGCAGCTGGGCTAGCGGGAGTTACGAGCAGTACTTC
j_call: TRBJ2-7; clone_size: NA; d_call: NA; v_call: TRBV7-9; cdr3_aa: CSSSSAYEQYF; cdr3_nt: TGTTCCAGCAGCTCGGCCTACGAGCAGTACTTC
j_call: TRBJ2-7; clone_size: few; d_call: TRBD1; v_call: TRBV28; cdr3_aa: CASSYPGTGDKFYEQYF; cdr3_nt: TGTGCCAGCAGTTACCCCGGGACAGGGGACAAGTTCTACGAGCAGTACTTC
j_call: TRBJ1-6; clone_size: NA; d_call: NA; v_call: TRBV15; cdr3_aa: CATSRDRSQNSPLHF; cdr3_nt: TGTGCCACCAGCAGAGACAGATCCCAGAATTCACCCCTCCACTTT
j_call: TRBJ2-7; clone_size: NA; d_call: NA; v_call: TRBV5-4; cdr3_aa: CASSLGVPYEQYF; cdr3_nt: TGTGCCAGCAGCTTGGGAGTGCCCTACGAGCAGTACTTC
j_call: TRBJ2-7; clone_size: NA; d_call: NA; v_call: TRBV18; cdr3_aa: CASSPSSSYEQYF; cdr3_nt: TGTGCCAGCTCACCATCTAGCTCCTACGAGCAGTACTTC
j_call: TRBJ1-5; clone_size: NA; d_call: TRBD1; v_call: TRBV11-3; cdr3_aa: CASSQVPRQGVPNQPQHF; cdr3_nt: TGTGCCAGCAGCCAGGTTCCAAGACAGGGAGTTCCCAATCAGCCCCAGCATTTT
j_call: TRBJ1-1; clone_size: NA; d_call: NA; v_call: TRBV6-5; cdr3_aa: CASSTVMNTEAFF; cdr3_nt: TGTGCCAGCTCGACAGTCATGAACACTGAAGCTTTCTTT
j_call: TRBJ1-1; clone_size: few; d_call: NA; v_call: TRBV7-9; cdr3_aa: CSSRGREAYSTEAFF; cdr3_nt: TGTTCCAGCAGAGGCAGGGAGGCATATAGCACTGAAGCTTTCTTT
j_call: TRBJ1-5; clone_size: NA; d_call: NA; v_call: TRBV28; cdr3_aa: CASSRGGPQHF; cdr3_nt: TGTGCCAGCTCTAGGGGGGGACCCCAGCATTTT
j_call: TRBJ1-1; clone_size: NA; d_call: NA; v_call: TRBV5-1; cdr3_aa: CASSLAGRGAGRHTEAFF; cdr3_nt: TGCGCCAGCAGCTTGGCCGGCCGTGGGGCCGGGAGGCACACTGAAGCTTTCTTT
j_call: TRBJ1-1; clone_size: NA; d_call: TRBD1; v_call: TRBV4-1; cdr3_aa: CASTPRDRVNTEAFF; cdr3_nt: TGCGCCAGCACCCCGAGGGACAGGGTGAACACTGAAGCTTTCTTT
j_call: TRBJ2-3; clone_size: NA; d_call: TRBD2; v_call: TRBV6-5; cdr3_aa: CASSYGSGRIGDTQYF; cdr3_nt: TGTGCCAGCAGTTACGGGAGCGGGAGGATCGGAGATACGCAGTATTTT
j_call: TRBJ2-7; clone_size: NA; d_call: NA; v_call: TRBV18; cdr3_aa: CASSPPGRSYEQYF; cdr3_nt: TGTGCCAGCTCACCACCGGGGAGGTCCTACGAGCAGTACTTC
j_call: TRBJ2-1; clone_size: NA; d_call: NA; v_call: TRBV4-1; cdr3_aa: CASSNEINEQFF; cdr3_nt: TGCGCCAGCAGCAACGAGATAAATGAGCAGTTCTTC
j_call: TRBJ1-2; clone_size: NA; d_call: TRBD1; v_call: TRBV9; cdr3_aa: CASSPAGQLNYGYTF; cdr3_nt: TGTGCCAGCAGCCCCGCGGGACAGCTAAACTATGGCTACACCTTC
j_call: TRBJ1-2; clone_size: NA; d_call: NA; v_call: TRBV7-9; cdr3_aa: CSSSLVWGLHYGYTF; cdr3_nt: TGTTCCAGCAGCTTAGTATGGGGCTTGCACTATGGCTACACCTTC
j_call: TRBJ1-2; clone_size: few; d_call: NA; v_call: TRBV11-2; cdr3_aa: CASSLATGPGMAYTF; cdr3_nt: TGTGCCAGCAGCTTAGCGACAGGCCCGGGGATGGCCTACACCTTC
j_call: TRBJ2-3; clone_size: NA; d_call: NA; v_call: TRBV7-9; cdr3_aa: CASSFDSFAQYF; cdr3_nt: TGTGCCAGCAGCTTTGACAGTTTTGCGCAGTATTTT
j_call: TRBJ2-2; clone_size: NA; d_call: NA; v_call: TRBV27; cdr3_aa: CASSLSIGGGTGELFF; cdr3_nt: TGTGCCAGCAGTTTATCTATCGGCGGAGGTACCGGGGAGCTGTTTTTT
j_call: TRBJ2-6; clone_size: NA; d_call: NA; v_call: TRBV28; cdr3_aa: CASSLTGSGANVLTF; cdr3_nt: TGTGCCAGCAGTCTGACAGGTTCCGGGGCCAACGTCCTGACTTTC
j_call: TRBJ2-5; clone_size: NA; d_call: NA; v_call: TRBV19; cdr3_aa: CASRGGNQETQYF; cdr3_nt: TGTGCCAGTAGGGGAGGAAACCAAGAGACCCAGTACTTC
j_call: TRBJ1-1; clone_size: few; d_call: NA; v_call: TRBV25-1; cdr3_aa: CASSLDRSTEAFF; cdr3_nt: TGTGCCAGCAGTCTAGACAGGTCAACTGAAGCTTTCTTT
j_call: TRBJ2-3; clone_size: NA; d_call: NA; v_call: TRBV19; cdr3_aa: CASSIVQEHTDTQYF; cdr3_nt: TGTGCCAGTAGTATAGTTCAAGAACACACAGATACGCAGTATTTT
j_call: TRBJ2-7; clone_size: NA; d_call: TRBD2; v_call: TRBV11-1; cdr3_aa: CASSAMGGGYEQYF; cdr3_nt: TGTGCCAGCAGCGCGATGGGGGGGGGATACGAGCAGTACTTC
j_call: TRBJ2-2; clone_size: NA; d_call: TRBD2; v_call: TRBV9; cdr3_aa: CASSKVPGLAGVGRTGELFF; cdr3_nt: TGTGCCAGCAGTAAAGTGCCGGGACTAGCGGGAGTCGGGAGGACCGGGGAGCTGTTTTTT
j_call: TRBJ2-1; clone_size: NA; d_call: NA; v_call: TRBV11-2; cdr3_aa: CASSSSRGGSGSDHNEQFF; cdr3_nt: TGTGCCAGCAGCTCAAGTAGGGGGGGGTCAGGGAGTGACCACAATGAGCAGTTCTTC
j_call: TRBJ1-6; clone_size: NA; d_call: TRBD1; v_call: TRBV11-2; cdr3_aa: CASRDRDRSRTSPLHF; cdr3_nt: TGTGCCAGCAGGGACCGGGACAGAAGTCGAACTTCACCCCTCCACTTT
j_call: TRBJ2-7; clone_size: few; d_call: TRBD2; v_call: TRBV4-3; cdr3_aa: CASSQGEGRYEQYF; cdr3_nt: TGCGCCAGCAGCCAAGGGGAGGGGCGGTACGAGCAGTACTTC
j_call: TRBJ2-2; clone_size: NA; d_call: TRBD1; v_call: TRBV4-2; cdr3_aa: CASSPRTGGVTGELFF; cdr3_nt: TGTGCCAGCAGCCCCCGGACAGGGGGCGTCACCGGGGAGCTGTTTTTT
j_call: TRBJ1-2; clone_size: NA; d_call: TRBD1; v_call: TRBV9; cdr3_aa: CASSVASTGTNYGYTF; cdr3_nt: TGTGCCAGCAGCGTAGCCTCGACAGGGACAAACTATGGCTACACCTTC
j_call: TRBJ2-7; clone_size: NA; d_call: TRBD1; v_call: TRBV28; cdr3_aa: CASSPGQASNEQYF; cdr3_nt: TGTGCCAGCAGCCCGGGACAGGCGTCGAACGAGCAGTACTTC
j_call: TRBJ2-1; clone_size: once; d_call: TRBD2; v_call: TRBV7-9; cdr3_aa: CASSTLAGGYNEQFF; cdr3_nt: TGTGCCAGCAGCACACTAGCGGGAGGCTACAATGAGCAGTTCTTC
j_call: TRBJ2-7; clone_size: NA; d_call: NA; v_call: TRBV13; cdr3_aa: CASSLGPLSVLEQYF; cdr3_nt: TGTGCCAGCAGCTTAGGGCCCCTCTCAGTGCTCGAGCAGTACTTC
j_call: TRBJ1-2; clone_size: NA; d_call: NA; v_call: TRBV7-2; cdr3_aa: CASAHPGGSARGYTF; cdr3_nt: TGTGCCAGCGCTCACCCGGGAGGGAGCGCGAGAGGCTACACCTTC
j_call: TRBJ1-5; clone_size: NA; d_call: NA; v_call: TRBV28; cdr3_aa: CASRTSRGGRVQPQHF; cdr3_nt: TGTGCCAGCAGAACCTCCAGGGGTGGGCGGGTTCAGCCCCAGCATTTT
j_call: TRBJ2-1; clone_size: NA; d_call: NA; v_call: TRBV28; cdr3_aa: CASSLRPEGREQFF; cdr3_nt: TGTGCCAGCAGTTTGCGACCAGAGGGCAGGGAGCAGTTCTTC
j_call: TRBJ2-4; clone_size: NA; d_call: NA; v_call: TRBV7-2; cdr3_aa: CASSLALGSKNIQYF; cdr3_nt: TGTGCCAGCAGCTTAGCACTCGGGAGTAAAAACATTCAGTACTTC
j_call: TRBJ1-1; clone_size: NA; d_call: TRBD1; v_call: TRBV7-2; cdr3_aa: CASSLAPGGNTEAFF; cdr3_nt: TGTGCCAGCAGCTTAGCGCCAGGGGGGAACACTGAAGCTTTCTTT
j_call: TRBJ2-3; clone_size: NA; d_call: NA; v_call: TRBV4-3; cdr3_aa: CASSQDSAGGGLGSTDTQYF; cdr3_nt: TGCGCCAGCAGCCAAGATTCGGCTGGGGGGGGCCTGGGGAGCACAGATACGCAGTATTTT
j_call: TRBJ2-1; clone_size: NA; d_call: NA; v_call: TRBV18; cdr3_aa: CASSTLDYNEQFF; cdr3_nt: TGTGCCAGCTCGACACTAGACTACAATGAGCAGTTCTTC
j_call: TRBJ2-5; clone_size: NA; d_call: TRBD1; v_call: TRBV5-1; cdr3_aa: CASSPGQGTGETQYF; cdr3_nt: TGCGCCAGCAGCCCCGGACAGGGAACAGGGGAGACCCAGTACTTC
j_call: TRBJ2-3; clone_size: NA; d_call: NA; v_call: TRBV18; cdr3_aa: CASSGPQPLGPDTQYF; cdr3_nt: TGTGCCAGCTCAGGGCCCCAACCATTAGGCCCAGATACGCAGTATTTT
j_call: TRBJ2-3; clone_size: NA; d_call: NA; v_call: TRBV4-3; cdr3_aa: CASSQDERIPADTQYF; cdr3_nt: TGCGCCAGCAGCCAAGACGAGCGAATCCCAGCGGATACGCAGTATTTT
j_call: TRBJ2-7; clone_size: NA; d_call: TRBD2; v_call: TRBV5-5; cdr3_aa: CASSLSLAGDYEQYF; cdr3_nt: TGTGCCAGCAGCTTATCACTAGCGGGGGACTACGAGCAGTACTTC
j_call: TRBJ2-1; clone_size: NA; d_call: NA; v_call: TRBV11-1; cdr3_aa: CASSFSGDYNEQFF; cdr3_nt: TGTGCCAGCAGCTTTAGCGGAGACTACAATGAGCAGTTCTTC
j_call: TRBJ1-2; clone_size: NA; d_call: NA; v_call: TRBV6-5; cdr3_aa: CASSYNADGNGYTF; cdr3_nt: TGTGCCAGCAGTTACAACGCAGACGGGAATGGCTACACCTTC
j_call: TRBJ2-1; clone_size: NA; d_call: TRBD2; v_call: TRBV5-6; cdr3_aa: CASSQGLAGYNEQFF; cdr3_nt: TGTGCCAGCAGCCAAGGACTAGCGGGCTACAATGAGCAGTTCTTC
j_call: TRBJ2-4; clone_size: NA; d_call: NA; v_call: TRBV29-1; cdr3_aa: CSVLTMGAIQYF; cdr3_nt: TGCAGCGTTTTGACCATGGGGGCCATTCAGTACTTC
j_call: TRBJ2-1; clone_size: NA; d_call: TRBD2; v_call: TRBV25-1; cdr3_aa: CASSGRGTSGTYNEQFF; cdr3_nt: TGTGCCAGCAGTGGCCGGGGGACTAGCGGGACGTACAATGAGCAGTTCTTC